The sequence of this T cell receptor beta chain was determined in a study of long-term antiretroviral therapy in people with HIV. About the study: Some samples came about a decade before the 2015 immediate-ART recommendation, and these were the earliest.

General observations from the study: Pre-ART expanded TRB clones stayed dominant throughout, though often decreasing after ART. HIV repertoires had narrower CDR3 length ranges than controls.

At the survey level, the v3.0 immunoSEQ assay was run. The repertoire was sequenced with immunoSEQ multiplex PCR; TCRdb's copy has only in-frame clones and lacks some. Of about 15,000 clones listed, about 86% are singletons. J gave up 7 bases and V 6 bases, and 8 bases lay outside the gene matches. Germline V gene sequence: CDR1 ENHRY, CDR2 SYGVKD. CDR3 length equals 14 residues. A remark on this clone: Its antigen is as yet unknown.

The TCR sequence derives from a man younger than 35 with HIV. The gene calls are TRBV10-3 and TRBJ2-2; 7 bases align to TRBD2. The sequences come from unsorted PBMCs, collected 0.1 years after starting antiretroviral therapy. The CDR3 protein is CAIRERGGNGELFF. The CDR3 DNA sequence: TGTGCCATCAGGGAGAGGGGAGGGAACGGGGAGCTGTTTTTT.